Presented here are 27 T cell receptor beta chains from one specimen sequenced in a study of blood T cell repertoires in COVID-19. The data were produced by immunoSEQ multiplex PCR, yet TCRdb's version contains in-frame clones alone and is incomplete. Here the sample spans 300,000 to 350,000 clones, approximately 90% being singletons. Sequences were obtained from peripheral blood. The receptor set was obtained from a woman in her 30s with COVID-19, enrolled during active disease.

The chain is built from TRBV5-1 and TRBJ1-2; the match to TRBD1 covers 12 bases. The V gene's germline CDR1 is SGHRS and CDR2 YFSETQ. CDR3 length: 14 residues. Trimming removed 4 bases from V and 4 bases from J; junction bases left unmatched: 2. DNA for the CDR3: TGCGCCAGCAGCGGGACAGGGGGCGTCTATGGCTACACCTTC. This encodes CASSGTGGVYGYTF.

The genes are TRBV5-6 and TRBJ2-1, with 9 bases identical to TRBD2. The junction had 14 bases not matched to a gene; V was cut back by 3 bases and J by 7 bases. CDR1 is SGHDT, CDR2 YYEEEE, per germline. CDR3 length equals 17 residues. CDR3 nucleotides: TGTGCCAGCAGCTGGATGGTGACTAGCGGAGGGGGGAATGAGCAGTTCTTC. Encoded protein: CASSWMVTSGGGNEQFF.

The CDR3 region is CASSIGPTAAYEQYF. In DNA form, the CDR3 reads TGTGCCAGTAGTATAGGCCCGACAGCAGCTTACGAGCAGTACTTC. The chain uses TRBV19 and TRBJ2-7, with D possibly TRBD1 on 5 matching bases. Trimming took 1 base from V and 4 from J, leaving 14 bases between them. Germline values: CDR1 LNHDA, CDR2 SQIVND (reference sequence). The CDR3 has 15 residues.

With regard to this clone: One junction end disagrees with the germline gene, perhaps due to a read error. CDR3 nucleotides: TGTGCTAGCAGCCCTATGACGTTGGGGGGAGGGGACGAGCAGTACTTC. It codes for CASSPMTLGGGDEQYF. The rearrangement joins TRBV7-7 to TRBJ2-7; 7 nucleotides line up with TRBD2. The CDR3 loop spans 16 amino acids. Germline assignment: CDR1 SSHAT and CDR2 FNYEAQ (reference sequence).

This clone occurred once. The chain employs TRBV5-5 and TRBJ1-2, with 7 bases identical to TRBD1. Germline V lookup: CDR1 SGHKS, CDR2 YYEKEE (reference sequence). V was clipped by 5 bases and J by 2 bases; unmatched bases: 9. This CDR3 contains 15 residues. CDR3: CASRLAGTANYGYTF. Written as DNA, the CDR3 is TGTGCCAGCAGACTAGCGGGGACAGCCAACTATGGCTACACCTTC.

The chain couples TRBV19 to TRBJ2-2; TRBD1 matches at 8 bases. The CDR3 is made up of 15 amino acids. The V and J ends lost 1 base and 4 bases, in that order; junction bases with no gene match: 2. The germline gives CDR1 LNHDA, CDR2 SQIVND (reference sequence). CDR3 nucleotide sequence: TGTGCCAGTAGTATAGGGACAGGGCTCACCGGGGAGCTGTTTTTT. Translated, it gives CASSIGTGLTGELFF.

The chain is built from TRBV7-9 and TRBJ1-1, with a tentative D call TRBD1 (5 bases). Germline V lookup: CDR1 SEHNR, CDR2 FQNEAQ (reference sequence). The CDR3 is 14 residues long. The V and J ends lost 5 bases and 4 bases respectively, with 14 bases between them. CDR3 loop: CASSHRPGGTEAFF. The CDR3 region has the DNA TGTGCCAGCAGCCATAGGCCGGGGGGCACTGAAGCTTTCTTT.

This clone showed up just a few times. The chain carries TRBV30 and TRBJ2-7, with D perhaps TRBD2 (6 bases). Germline CDR1 is GTSNPN and CDR2 is SVGIG (reference sequence). V lost 4 bases and J 2 bases, leaving 21 bases between the germline ends. There are 16 residues in the CDR3. For the CDR3, the DNA is TGTGCCTGGAATGAACAGGAGGGCGCCCTAGCCTACGAGCAGTACTTC. Translated: CAWNEQEGALAYEQYF.

This clone appeared a single time. The chain combines TRBV19 with TRBJ1-5, with a weak D call TRBD1 (6 bases). This CDR3 spans 16 amino acids. Per germline, CDR1 LNHDA and CDR2 SQIVND (reference sequence). Trimming cost V 5 bases and J 3 bases, with 17 bases left between them. In DNA form, the CDR3 reads TGTGCCAGTAGTCCCGCCGACAGGACCCACAATCAGCCCCAGCATTTT. Translating gives CASSPADRTHNQPQHF.

The rearrangement joins TRBV3-1 (or the pseudogene TRBV3-2) to TRBJ2-7; no clear D. The V gene's germline CDR1 is LGHDT and CDR2 YNNKEL (reference sequence). Trimming pared 6 bases from V and 5 bases from J, leaving 11 bases between. The CDR3 consists of 12 residues. The chain's CDR3 is CASRGPFNEQYF. The DNA for the CDR3 is TGTGCCAGCAGGGGCCCTTTCAACGAGCAGTACTTC.

The V call is TRBV2, the J call TRBJ1-2; 7 bases fit TRBD1. V was pared by 4 bases and J by 2 bases, with 4 bases of the junction left unmatched. The CDR3 has 14 residues. Germline V gene data show CDR1 as SNHLY and CDR2 as FYNNEI. In DNA, the CDR3 is TGTGCCAGCAGTGCCGAACAGGGGAACTATGGCTACACCTTC. Residues: CASSAEQGNYGYTF.

This chain uses TRBV7-3 with TRBJ2-2, with D uncertain. Trimming took 1 base from V and 0 from J, leaving 12 bases between them. CDR1 is SGHTA, CDR2 FQGTGA, per germline. The CDR3 covers 17 residues. In DNA, the CDR3 is TGTGCCAGCAGCTTAAACCCCCAGGCCGCGAACACCGGGGAGCTGTTTTTT. Protein: CASSLNPQAANTGELFF. The entire variable domain, with the rest obtained from reference TRBV7-3 and TRBJ2-2, is as follows: GAGVSQTPSNKVTEKGKYVELRCDPISGHTALYWYRQSLGQGPEFLIYFQGTGAADDSGLPNDRFFAVRPEGSVSTLKIQRTERGDSAVYLCASSLNPQAANTGELFFGEGSRLTVL.

This clone was detected once. The chain joins TRBV9 to TRBJ2-2; 9 bases align to TRBD2. The germline CDR1 and CDR2 sequences are SGDLS and YYNGEE. Trimming took 3 bases from V and 6 from J; bases not matched to a gene: 15. This CDR3 comprises 18 residues. The CDR3 sequence is CASSAQVGTSGRAGELFF. In DNA, the CDR3 is TGTGCCAGCAGCGCTCAAGTAGGAACTAGCGGGCGTGCCGGGGAGCTGTTTTTT.

The CDR3: CSVEGGPDSYEQYF. CDR3 sequence (DNA): TGCAGCGTTGAAGGCGGCCCGGACTCCTACGAGCAGTACTTC. J is TRBJ2-7 and V is TRBV29-1; no clear D. Germline CDR1 reads SQVTM; CDR2 reads ANQGSEA. Trimming pared 1 base from V and 0 bases from J, leaving 10 bases between. CDR3 length: 14 amino acids.

The gene calls are TRBV4-1 and TRBJ2-1, with TRBD1 identical over 7 bases. Looked up from germline, CDR1 is MGHRA and CDR2 is YSYEKL. Trimming cost V 4 bases and J 6 bases; bases outside gene matches: 12. The CDR3 sequence is 16 residues long. The CDR3 nucleotides are TGCGCCAGCAGCCCGACTCCACAGGGGATGGGCAATGAGCAGTTCTTC. Residues: CASSPTPQGMGNEQFF.

The gene calls are TRBV27 and TRBJ2-3; 9 positions match TRBD2. The germline gives CDR1 MNHEY, CDR2 SMNVEV (reference sequence). This CDR3 is built from 17 residues. J lost 7 bases, V lost 6 bases, and 17 bases had no gene match. CDR3 in amino acids: CASSSLLAGYGEHTQYF. The CDR3 DNA sequence: TGTGCCAGCAGCTCCCTCCTAGCGGGGTACGGTGAACATACGCAGTATTTT.

The rearrangement uses TRBV28 and TRBJ2-7; D might be TRBD2 (6 bases). V was trimmed by 3 bases and J by 3 bases, leaving 15 bases between them. There are 15 residues in the CDR3. Germline CDR1 is MDHEN and CDR2 is SYDVKM. The CDR3 here is CASSLFGGALYEQYF. The CDR3 DNA is TGTGCCAGCAGTTTGTTCGGGGGAGCTCTCTACGAGCAGTACTTC.

The table lists this clone with a count of one. This chain uses TRBV4-1 with TRBJ1-1; D is unclear. V was clipped by 0 bases and J by 3 bases, with 11 bases between them. The CDR3 loop spans 15 amino acids. Germline V CDR1 and CDR2: MGHRA, YSYEKL. Written as DNA, the CDR3 is TGCGCCAGCAGCCAAGATAGCGGGGATGACACTGAAGCTTTCTTT. Encoded protein: CASSQDSGDDTEAFF.

This clone was seen just once. The chain carries TRBV28 and TRBJ2-1, with D possibly TRBD1 on 6 matching bases. CDR1 MDHEN and CDR2 SYDVKM come from the germline V gene. V lost 7 bases, J lost 2 bases, and 15 bases lay in between. This CDR3 is 15 amino acids long. The CDR3 nucleotides read TGTGCCAGCACCCCCGCCAAGGGGGCCTACAATGAGCAGTTCTTC. Translated: CASTPAKGAYNEQFF.

DNA of the CDR3: TGTGCCAGTAGTCCGAGGAGAGGGGAAAAACTGTTTTTT. The encoded protein is CASSPRRGEKLFF. The V gene is TRBV19, the J gene TRBJ1-4, with D hard to call. With 5 bases removed from V and 8 bases from J, the gap between germline ends came to 12 bases. CDR1 and CDR2 from the germline V gene are LNHDA and SQIVND (reference sequence). There are 13 residues in the CDR3.

The gene calls are TRBV6-5 and TRBJ1-5; 7 bases fit TRBD1. The CDR3 is made up of 14 amino acids. Trimming cost V 6 bases and J 4 bases; bases outside gene matches: 6. Germline CDR1 reads MNHEY; CDR2 reads SVGAGI. Here the CDR3 reads CASSRGQDNQPQHF. As DNA, the CDR3 is TGTGCCAGCAGCCGCGGACAGGATAATCAGCCCCAGCATTTT.

J is TRBJ2-3 and V is TRBV10-1; D gene unclear. Germline V gene data show CDR1 as WNHNN and CDR2 as SYGVQD (reference sequence). Trimming cost V 1 base and J 5 bases, with 7 bases left between them. CDR3 length: 13 residues. The CDR3 region is CASSEFERDTQYF. In DNA form, the CDR3 reads TGCGCCAGCAGTGAGTTCGAGAGAGATACGCAGTATTTT.

This chain links TRBV5-1 with TRBJ2-1; 12 bases map to TRBD2. The CDR3 spans 17 residues. V lost 4 bases, J lost 4 bases, and 9 bases stayed unmatched. Germline V lookup: CDR1 SGHRS, CDR2 YFSETQ. The CDR3 nucleotides are TGCGCCAGCAGCACGAGGGGGACTAGCGGGCGTTACAATGAGCAGTTCTTC. Its translation is CASSTRGTSGRYNEQFF.

The chain is built from TRBV19 and TRBJ1-5; weak D call: TRBD1 (6 bases). In germline, CDR1 is LNHDA, CDR2 SQIVND (reference sequence). CDR3 length equals 12 residues. CDR3 loop: CAAEGGNQPQHF. The CDR3 DNA follows: TGTGCAGCCGAGGGGGGGAATCAGCCCCAGCATTTT.

The rearrangement uses TRBV11-2 and TRBJ1-1, with a tentative D call TRBD1 (5 bases). This CDR3 comprises 15 residues. The V and J ends lost 1 base and 3 bases respectively, with 12 bases between them. Germline lookup yields CDR1 SGHAT and CDR2 FQNNGV. The CDR3 loop reads CASSLVRQLYTEAFF. DNA of the CDR3: TGTGCCAGCAGCTTAGTACGACAGCTATACACTGAAGCTTTCTTT.

This clone was observed a few times. The rearrangement links TRBV2 to TRBJ1-1, with TRBD1 matching 7 bases. This CDR3 has 13 residues. The germline gives CDR1 SNHLY, CDR2 FYNNEI. The J segment lost 3 bases and the V segment lost 7 bases, leaving 5 bases of the junction unmatched. The DNA for the CDR3 is TGTGCCAGCACCGTGGACAGGCACACTGAAGCTTTCTTT. It translates to CASTVDRHTEAFF.

The chain combines TRBV19 with TRBJ2-5, with D perhaps matching TRBD1 (6 bases). The germline gives CDR1 LNHDA, CDR2 SQIVND (reference sequence). V dropped 4 bases and J dropped 7 bases, with 16 bases sitting between them. The CDR3 has 14 amino acids. The CDR3 DNA is TGTGCCAGTAGTACGGGACATCGAGGGGGGACCCAGTACTTC. It is translated as CASSTGHRGGTQYF.